The 11 T cell receptor beta chains below come from one sample, sequenced in a study of CD8+ T cells in alopecia areata. Investigators isolated RNA and reverse transcribed it into cDNA to act as the sequencing template. Method: immunoSEQ multiplex PCR; TCRdb's copy keeps in-frame clones and lacks some. This table holds some 30,000 clones, roughly 60% found once. Sequenced material: NKG2D-high CD8+ T cells sorted from blood. The receptors were sampled from a human donor with alopecia areata.

This rearrangement joins TRBV4-1 to TRBJ2-3; the D gene is possibly TRBD2 (5 bases). V dropped 1 base and J dropped 4 bases, with 12 bases sitting between them. The CDR3 is made up of 15 amino acids. The germline V gene has CDR1 MGHRA and CDR2 YSYEKL. The CDR3, as DNA: TGCGCCAGCAGCCAAGGCTACTCGAGGGCAGATACGCAGTATTTT. Amino acid sequence: CASSQGYSRADTQYF.

The chain recombines TRBV7-8 with TRBJ1-1; a weak D match, TRBD1 (6 bases). The V gene's germline CDR1 is SGHVS and CDR2 FQNEAQ. CDR3 length equals 16 residues. Trimming shortened V by 4 bases and J by 11 bases, and 26 bases separated the two germline ends. This CDR3 reads CASSSSNRVGERLAFF. The CDR3 DNA reads as TGTGCCAGCAGCTCCTCAAACAGGGTCGGGGAGCGTTTGGCTTTCTTT. The full variable domain, its missing parts supplied by reference TRBV7-8 and TRBJ1-1, is GAGVSQSPRYKVAKRGQDVALRCDPISGHVSLFWYQQALGQGPEFLTYFQNEAQLDKSGLPSDRFFAERPEGSVSTLKIQRTQQEDSAVYLCASSSSNRVGERLAFFGQGTRLTVV.

The chain joins TRBV9 to TRBJ2-3; 9 bases fit TRBD2. This CDR3 is built from 16 residues. The V and J ends lost 3 bases and 0 bases, in that order; junction bases with no gene match: 5. Germline CDR1 reads SGDLS; CDR2 reads YYNGEE. DNA for the CDR3: TGTGCCAGCAGCGACAGCGGGGGGATTAGCACAGATACGCAGTATTTT. Its translation: CASSDSGGISTDTQYF.

The chain uses TRBV28 and TRBJ2-7; 11 nucleotides line up with TRBD2. Per the germline V gene, CDR1 is MDHEN and CDR2 is SYDVKM. This CDR3 spans 15 amino acids. J lost 3 bases, V lost 3 bases, and 4 bases had no gene match. The CDR3 DNA reads TGTGCCAGCAGTTTGGGACTAGCGGCATACTACGAGCAGTACTTC. Translation: CASSLGLAAYYEQYF.

The chain is built from TRBV20-1 and TRBJ2-7, with a possible D match to TRBD1 (5 bases). V was cut by 6 bases and J by 4 bases, with 10 bases left in between. The germline gives CDR1 DFQATT, CDR2 SNEGSKA (reference sequence). The CDR3 consists of 11 residues. The CDR3: CSARAVYEQYF. DNA of the CDR3: TGCAGTGCCAGGGCTGTTTACGAGCAGTACTTC.

The chain uses TRBV5-1 and TRBJ2-4; D may be TRBD1 or TRBD2 (5 bases each). The CDR3 contains 16 residues. Trimming stripped 4 bases from V and 8 bases from J, with 22 bases between. Germline loops: CDR1 SGHRS, CDR2 YFSETQ. In DNA form, the CDR3 reads TGCGCCAGCAGCGGACGGGACCGATCTTTGAGGGACATTCAGTACTTC. Translating gives CASSGRDRSLRDIQYF.

The chain recombines TRBV28 with TRBJ2-7; 8 bases line up with TRBD1. CDR1 is MDHEN and CDR2 is SYDVKM in the germline V gene. V lost 6 bases, J lost 4 bases, and 5 bases stayed unmatched. The CDR3 extends over 13 amino acids. CDR3 residues: CASRWTGKYEQYF. CDR3 nucleotides: TGTGCCAGCAGGTGGACAGGGAAGTACGAGCAGTACTTC.

The chain links TRBV7-9 to TRBJ2-7; possibly TRBD1 or TRBD2 for D (5 bases each). CDR3 length: 12 residues. The germline gives CDR1 SEHNR, CDR2 FQNEAQ (reference sequence). V lost 8 bases to trimming and J lost 3 bases, with 11 bases between them. As DNA, the CDR3 is TGTGCCAGCGAGGGGCCTCTCTACGAGCAGTACTTC. Translating it yields CASEGPLYEQYF.

This clone was seen more than once but under ten times. CDR3 region: CASSSSVGTAQETQYF. The CDR3 DNA follows: TGTGCCAGCAGCTCGAGCGTCGGGACAGCCCAAGAGACCCAGTACTTC. The gene calls are TRBV28 and TRBJ2-5, with 7 bases that match TRBD1. The CDR3 extends over 16 amino acids. In germline, CDR1 is MDHEN, CDR2 SYDVKM. Trimming at V came to 6 bases and at J to 1 base, leaving 11 bases not matched to a gene.

This chain uses TRBV5-1 with TRBJ1-1, with D possibly being TRBD1 (6 bases). Germline V gives CDR1 SGHRS, CDR2 YFSETQ. CDR3 length equals 15 residues. With 0 bases removed from V and 4 bases from J, the gap between germline ends came to 13 bases. CDR3 protein: CASSLAFGGSTEAFF. CDR3 coding DNA: TGCGCCAGCAGCTTGGCGTTTGGGGGCAGCACTGAAGCTTTCTTT.

In the case of this clone: This same CDR3 is encoded by further DNA sequences in the sample. The chain combines TRBV5-1 with TRBJ2-7, with 10 nucleotides matching TRBD1. V trimming: 2 bases; J trimming: 2 bases; junction bases outside the gene matches: 1. This CDR3 is built from 14 residues. Germline CDR1 and CDR2: SGHRS and YFSETQ. The CDR3 loop reads CASSLGTGAYEQYF. The CDR3 nucleotides read TGCGCCAGCAGCTTAGGGACAGGGGCCTACGAGCAGTACTTC.